The clone carrying this T cell receptor beta chain was detected only once. Its antigen is undetermined. Different DNA sequences within this sample yield the same CDR3. The data belong to a study of OX40 agonist ivuxolimab in advanced cancers. Whole-study context: Enrollees could have had prior anti-PD-1, anti-PD-L1 or anti-CTLA-4 therapy, which about 42% had received.

This table comes from immunoSEQ multiplex PCR, and its TCRdb copy is limited to in-frame clones, with some not included. The sample carries 70,000 or so clones, about four fifths recorded once. Germline lookup yields CDR1 SQVTM and CDR2 ANQGSEA. The CDR3 has 15 amino acids. J gave up 1 base and V 5 bases, and 7 bases lay outside the gene matches. Study-level points and caveats: Doses of 0.1 to 3.0 mg/kg were accompanied by clonal expansion of CD4+ and CD8+ blood T cells by week 6. Averaging showed that CD8+ T cells had more expanded clones than CD4+ did.

The source is an adult with an advanced solid tumor such as melanoma, head and neck, liver or kidney cancer. This chain links TRBV29-1 with TRBJ1-1; 10 bases map to TRBD1. The sequenced sample was CD4+ or CD8+ T cells sorted from blood, obtained in a trial of the OX40 agonist ivuxolimab. In nucleotides, the CDR3 is TGCAGCGTTCCTGGGACAGGGGCCTCGAACACTGAAGCTTTCTTT. Encoded protein: CSVPGTGASNTEAFF.